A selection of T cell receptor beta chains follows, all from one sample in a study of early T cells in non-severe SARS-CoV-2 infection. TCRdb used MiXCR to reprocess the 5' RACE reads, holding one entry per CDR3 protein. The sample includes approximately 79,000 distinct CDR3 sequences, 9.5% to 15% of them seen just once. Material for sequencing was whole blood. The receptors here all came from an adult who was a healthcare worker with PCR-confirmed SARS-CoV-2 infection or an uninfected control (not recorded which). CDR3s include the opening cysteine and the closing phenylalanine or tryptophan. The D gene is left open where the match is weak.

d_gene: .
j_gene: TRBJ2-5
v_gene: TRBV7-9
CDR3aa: CASSYQGTQYF

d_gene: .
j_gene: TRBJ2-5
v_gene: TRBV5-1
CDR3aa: CASSLGSIEGTQYF

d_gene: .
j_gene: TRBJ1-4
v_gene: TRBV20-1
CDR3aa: CSAVREEDEKLFF

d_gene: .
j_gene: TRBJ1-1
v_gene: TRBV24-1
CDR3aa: CATKGVSAEAFF

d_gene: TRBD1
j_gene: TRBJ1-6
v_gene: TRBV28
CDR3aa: CASRRQGYSPLHF

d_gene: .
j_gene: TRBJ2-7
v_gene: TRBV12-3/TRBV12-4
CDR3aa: CASSLRDTVYEQYF

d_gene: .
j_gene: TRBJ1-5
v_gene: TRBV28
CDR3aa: CASRGVQRQPQHF

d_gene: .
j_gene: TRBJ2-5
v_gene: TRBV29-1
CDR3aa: CSVDLETQYF

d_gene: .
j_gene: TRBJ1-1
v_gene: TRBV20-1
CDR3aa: CSARPDPNTEAFF

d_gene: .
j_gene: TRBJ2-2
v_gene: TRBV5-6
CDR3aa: CASSLYTGELFF

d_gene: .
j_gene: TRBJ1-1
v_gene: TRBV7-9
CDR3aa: CASSPKARENEAFF

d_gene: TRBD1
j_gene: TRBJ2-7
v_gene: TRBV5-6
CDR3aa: CASSLTGGGNFYEQYF

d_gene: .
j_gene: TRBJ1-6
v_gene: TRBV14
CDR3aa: CASLSKSSYNSPLHF

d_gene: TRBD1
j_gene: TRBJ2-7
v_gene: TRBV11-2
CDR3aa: CASSPRGLQGYEQYF

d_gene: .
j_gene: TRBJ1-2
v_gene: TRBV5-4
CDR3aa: CASSLRTIYGYTF

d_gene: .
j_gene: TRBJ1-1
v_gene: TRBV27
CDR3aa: CASSWGVNTEAFF

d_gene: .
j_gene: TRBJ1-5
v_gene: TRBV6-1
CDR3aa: CASSEQRAGNQPQHF

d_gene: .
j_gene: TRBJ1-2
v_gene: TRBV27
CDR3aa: CASSPLQGFGYTF

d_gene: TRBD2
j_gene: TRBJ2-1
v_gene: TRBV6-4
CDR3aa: CASSDGLAGDYNEQFF

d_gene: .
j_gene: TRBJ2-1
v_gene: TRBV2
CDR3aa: CAIQPGNNEQFF

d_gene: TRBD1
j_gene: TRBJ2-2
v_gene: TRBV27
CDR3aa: CASSLGPGTGGKGGELFF

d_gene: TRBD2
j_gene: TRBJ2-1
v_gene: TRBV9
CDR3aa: CASSVPSGDNEQFF

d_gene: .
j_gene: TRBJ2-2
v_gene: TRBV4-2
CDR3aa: CASSQDSVRGELFF

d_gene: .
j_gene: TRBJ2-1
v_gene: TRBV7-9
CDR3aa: CASSLFRNEQFF

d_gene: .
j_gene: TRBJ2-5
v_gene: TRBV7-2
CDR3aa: CASSTPRQAQTQYF

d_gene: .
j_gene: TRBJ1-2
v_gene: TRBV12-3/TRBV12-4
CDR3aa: CASRAGNSNYGYTF

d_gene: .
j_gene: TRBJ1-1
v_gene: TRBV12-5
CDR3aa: CASHGGLETFF

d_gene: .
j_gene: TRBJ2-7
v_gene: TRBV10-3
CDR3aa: CAISEGTLLLEQYF

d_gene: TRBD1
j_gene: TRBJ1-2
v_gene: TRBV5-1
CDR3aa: CASRGGQGMYSYGYTF

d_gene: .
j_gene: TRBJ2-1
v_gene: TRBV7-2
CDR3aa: CASNPTAPSSYNEQFF

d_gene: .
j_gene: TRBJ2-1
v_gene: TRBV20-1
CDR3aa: CSALYYNEQFF

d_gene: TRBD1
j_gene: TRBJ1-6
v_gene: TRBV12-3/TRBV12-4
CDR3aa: CASSETGGSPLHF

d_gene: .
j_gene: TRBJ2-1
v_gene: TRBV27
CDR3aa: CASSFSFSGYEQFF

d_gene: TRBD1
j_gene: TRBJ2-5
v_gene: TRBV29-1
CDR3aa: CSVEYDREVWETQYF

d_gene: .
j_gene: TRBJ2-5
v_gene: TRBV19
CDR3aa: CASSRRDIETQYF

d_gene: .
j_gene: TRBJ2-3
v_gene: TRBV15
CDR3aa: CATSRDGLSTDTQYF

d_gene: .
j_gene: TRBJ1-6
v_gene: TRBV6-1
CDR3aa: CASSHTRDSPLHF

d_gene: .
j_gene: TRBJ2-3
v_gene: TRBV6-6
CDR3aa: CASRGRGHTDTQYF

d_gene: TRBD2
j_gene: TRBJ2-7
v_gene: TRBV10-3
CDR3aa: CAISEWVGSGGLSYEQYF

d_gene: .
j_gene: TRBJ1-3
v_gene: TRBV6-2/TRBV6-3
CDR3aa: CASSYGFGSGNTIYF